This T cell receptor beta chain was sequenced during a study of blood T cell repertoires in COVID-19. Per the study methods: Amplification of reference gene primers was used by the study to estimate nucleated cell counts. Method: immunoSEQ multiplex PCR; TCRdb's copy keeps in-frame clones and lacks some. From that table come the V and J calls and clone size; the DNA was used to work out D and trimming. The top ten clones hold 13% of a sample with about 56,000 clones, 80% to 85% of them seen once. V shed 1 base and J shed 2 bases, with 5 bases lying between them. Germline V gene sequence: CDR1 SEHNR, CDR2 FQNEAQ (reference sequence). This CDR3 spans 13 amino acids.

The rearrangement joins TRBV7-9 to TRBJ1-1; D is unresolved. Input material: peripheral blood. The sequence was collected from a woman aged 80 or over with acute or convalescent COVID-19. The CDR3 loop is CASSLETNTEAFF. DNA for the CDR3: TGTGCCAGCAGCTTAGAGACAAACACTGAAGCTTTCTTT.